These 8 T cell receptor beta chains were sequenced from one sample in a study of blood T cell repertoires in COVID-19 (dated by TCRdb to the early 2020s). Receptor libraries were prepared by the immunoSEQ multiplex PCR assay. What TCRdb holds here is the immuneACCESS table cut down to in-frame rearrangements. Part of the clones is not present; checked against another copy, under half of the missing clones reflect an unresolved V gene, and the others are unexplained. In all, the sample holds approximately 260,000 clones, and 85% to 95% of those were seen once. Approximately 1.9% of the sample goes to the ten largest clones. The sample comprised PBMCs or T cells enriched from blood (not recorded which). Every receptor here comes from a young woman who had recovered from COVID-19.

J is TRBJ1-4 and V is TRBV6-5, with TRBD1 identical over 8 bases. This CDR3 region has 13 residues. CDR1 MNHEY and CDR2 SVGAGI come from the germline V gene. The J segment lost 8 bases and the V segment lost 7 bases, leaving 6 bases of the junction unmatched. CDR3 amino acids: CASTRGQGEKLFF. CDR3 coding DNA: TGTGCCAGCACCCGCGGACAGGGAGAAAAACTGTTTTTT.

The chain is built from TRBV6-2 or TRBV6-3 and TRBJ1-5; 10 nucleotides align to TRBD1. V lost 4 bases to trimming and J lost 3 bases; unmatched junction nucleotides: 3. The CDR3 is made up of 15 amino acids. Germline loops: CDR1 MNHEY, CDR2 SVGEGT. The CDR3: CASSWTGGNNQPQHF. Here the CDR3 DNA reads TGTGCCAGCAGTTGGACAGGGGGGAACAATCAGCCCCAGCATTTT.

CDR3 coding DNA: TGTGCCAGCAGGCGCGGGGGGCCCCCCCAAGAGACCCAGTACTTC. As protein: CASRRGGPPQETQYF. This chain links TRBV3-1 (or the pseudogene TRBV3-2) with TRBJ2-5, with 8 bases fitting TRBD2. V shed 6 bases and J 1 base; nucleotides not matched to a gene: 7. Germline assignment: CDR1 LGHDT and CDR2 YNNKEL (reference sequence). The CDR3 covers 15 residues.

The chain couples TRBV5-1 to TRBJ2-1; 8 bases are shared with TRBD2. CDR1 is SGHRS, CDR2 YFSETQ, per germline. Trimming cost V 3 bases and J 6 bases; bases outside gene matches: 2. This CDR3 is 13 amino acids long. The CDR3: CASSSGTSNEQFF. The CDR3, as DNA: TGCGCCAGCAGCTCCGGGACTAGCAATGAGCAGTTCTTC.

The chain's CDR3 is CASSPPSSGRKNNEQFF. CDR3 nucleotides: TGTGCCAGCTCACCACCTTCTAGCGGGAGGAAGAACAATGAGCAGTTCTTC. This chain uses TRBV18 with TRBJ2-1, with 11 bases lining up with TRBD2. Per germline, CDR1 KGHSH and CDR2 LQKENI. The CDR3 covers 17 residues. J gave up 5 bases and V 0 bases, and 6 bases lay outside the gene matches.

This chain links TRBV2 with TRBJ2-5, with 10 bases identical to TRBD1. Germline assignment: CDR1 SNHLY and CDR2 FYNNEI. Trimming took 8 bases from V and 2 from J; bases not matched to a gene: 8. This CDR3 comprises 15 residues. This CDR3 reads CASLYQDRGQETQYF. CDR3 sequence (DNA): TGTGCCAGCCTCTACCAGGACAGGGGGCAAGAGACCCAGTACTTC.

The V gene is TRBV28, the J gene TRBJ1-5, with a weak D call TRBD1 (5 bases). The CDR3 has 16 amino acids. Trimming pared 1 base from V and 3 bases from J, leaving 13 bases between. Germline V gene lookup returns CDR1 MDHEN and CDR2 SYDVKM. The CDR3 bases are TGTGCCAGCAGTTTATACGCAGGGTTCCCCAATCAGCCCCAGCATTTT. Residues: CASSLYAGFPNQPQHF.

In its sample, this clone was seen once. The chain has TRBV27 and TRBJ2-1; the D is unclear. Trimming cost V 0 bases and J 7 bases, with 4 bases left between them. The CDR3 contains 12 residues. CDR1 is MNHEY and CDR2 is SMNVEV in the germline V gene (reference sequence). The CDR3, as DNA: TGTGCCAGCAGTTTATCCCCAAATGAGCAGTTCTTC. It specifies CASSLSPNEQFF.